The 29 T cell receptor beta chains below were found in one sample sequenced in a study of T cells in Graves' hyperthyroidism and ophthalmopathy. Amplification yielded TCR beta CDR3 regions, with RNA transcripts as the source. HTBI primers were used for first-round RT-PCR of the TCR CDR3. MiXCR, applied by TCRdb to the multiplex PCR reads, yields one record per CDR3 protein. The sample gives over 450,000 distinct CDR3 sequences, 13% to 15% of which show up once; less than 20% is in the top ten. Sequences were obtained from blood. These receptor sequences come from a woman younger than 30 with Graves' hyperthyroidism.

This clonotype was observed at least ten times. This chain joins TRBV24-1 and TRBJ1-2, with a possible D match to TRBD1 (6 bases). Deletions cut 7 bases from V and 0 bases from J, with 8 bases between. This CDR3 region has 13 residues. The V gene's germline CDR1 is KGHDR and CDR2 SFDVKD. This CDR3 is CATSAGANYGYTF. In DNA form, the CDR3 reads TGTGCCACCAGCGCAGGGGCTAACTATGGCTACACCTTC.

CDR3 residues: CASSPTDMNTEAFF. The CDR3 DNA sequence: TGTGCCAGCTCACCCACTGATATGAACACTGAAGCTTTCTTT. The gene calls are TRBV18 and TRBJ1-1; unclear D gene. V was cut by 3 bases and J by 0 bases, with 8 bases left in between. The CDR3 is 14 amino acids. Germline V lookup: CDR1 KGHSH, CDR2 LQKENI.

This clonotype was seen only once. This chain uses TRBV29-1 with TRBJ1-1; D remains unclear. The CDR3 loop spans 12 amino acids. V was shortened by 6 bases and J by 3 bases, with 11 bases between the two germline ends. CDR1 is SQVTM and CDR2 is ANQGSEA in the germline V gene. The CDR3 loop is CSVRTADTEAFF. CDR3 nucleotide sequence: TGCAGCGTAAGGACGGCCGACACTGAAGCTTTCTTT.

This chain joins TRBV30 and TRBJ2-2, with 9 nucleotides matching TRBD2. The CDR3 is 15 amino acids. Germline-derived CDR1 and CDR2 are GTSNPN and SVGIG (reference sequence). V was pared by 2 bases and J by 2 bases, with 3 bases of the junction left unmatched. The CDR3 loop is CAWSLLAGNTGELFF. DNA for the CDR3: TGTGCCTGGAGTCTCCTAGCGGGAAACACCGGGGAGCTGTTTTTT.

The V call is TRBV10-1, the J call TRBJ2-7; TRBD1 might be the D (6 bases). Germline V gene data show CDR1 as WNHNN and CDR2 as SYGVQD (reference sequence). V gave up 2 bases and J gave up 2 bases, with 13 bases separating them. This CDR3 is built from 15 residues. CDR3: CASSELGDKPYEQYF. As DNA, the CDR3 is TGCGCCAGCAGTGAGCTAGGGGACAAGCCCTACGAGCAGTACTTC.

This clonotype turned up a few times. J is TRBJ1-5 and V is TRBV25-1, with D uncertain. The CDR3 length is 14 residues. Trimming cost V 2 bases and J 3 bases, with 8 bases left between them. Germline V gene sequence: CDR1 MGHDK, CDR2 SYGVNS. The CDR3 loop reads CASSEVGVNQPQHF. In DNA, the CDR3 is TGTGCCAGCAGTGAAGTGGGAGTCAATCAGCCCCAGCATTTT. Drawing the rest from reference TRBV25-1 and TRBJ1-5, the complete variable domain is EADIYQTPRYLVIGTGKKITLECSQTMGHDKMYWYQQDPGMELHLIHYSYGVNSTEKGDLSSESTVSRIRTEHFPLTLESARPSHTSQYLCASSEVGVNQPQHFGDGTRLSIL.

This clonotype was detected many times. The chain recombines TRBV3-1 with TRBJ2-4; 7 bases agree with TRBD2. The CDR3 is made up of 15 amino acids. Germline V CDR1 and CDR2: LGHDT, YNNKEL (reference sequence). V shed 0 bases, J shed 3 bases, and the junction held 2 bases outside the gene matches. The CDR3: CASSQEGLLKNIQYF. CDR3 DNA sequence: TGTGCCAGCAGCCAAGAGGGACTACTCAAAAACATTCAGTACTTC. Variable domain in full (rest from reference TRBV3-1 and TRBJ2-4): DTAVSQTPKYLVTQMGNDKSIKCEQNLGHDTMYWYKQDSKKFLKIMFSYNNKELIINETVPNRFSPKSPDKAHLNLHINSLELGDSAVYFCASSQEGLLKNIQYFGAGTRLSVL.

The rearrangement links TRBV6-1 to TRBJ1-2; D remains unclear. The CDR3 is 13 residues long. Between the trimmed V and J ends, which lost 3 bases and 2 bases, there was a span of 7 bases. Per germline, CDR1 MNHNS and CDR2 SASEGT. The CDR3 is CASSDGTNYGYTF. In DNA, the CDR3 is TGTGCCAGCAGTGATGGAACCAACTATGGCTACACCTTC.

This clonotype came up many times. The chain uses TRBV30 and TRBJ2-7; no firm D call. Germline V CDR1 and CDR2: GTSNPN, SVGIG (reference sequence). The V end lost 0 bases, the J end lost 2 bases, and 11 bases lay between the germline ends. The CDR3 consists of 14 residues. The CDR3 nucleotides are TGTGCCTGGAGTGTACATAGTGGGACCTACGAGCAGTACGTC. Protein sequence: CAWSVHSGTYEQYV.

This clonotype has at least ten counts. The V call is TRBV18, the J call TRBJ1-1, with TRBD1 identical over 7 bases. CDR3 length: 13 amino acids. Trimming at V came to 2 bases and at J to 5 bases, leaving 2 bases not matched to a gene. The germline gives CDR1 KGHSH, CDR2 LQKENI. The CDR3 spells CASSPIRGTEAFF. CDR3 coding DNA: TGTGCCAGCTCACCAATCAGGGGGACTGAAGCTTTCTTT.

This clonotype was observed a few times. This rearrangement joins TRBV3-1 to TRBJ1-5; no clear D gene. The CDR3 is 16 amino acids. Per germline, CDR1 LGHDT and CDR2 YNNKEL (reference sequence). The V gene lost 0 bases and the J gene lost 7 bases, with 16 bases spanning the gap. CDR3 DNA sequence: TGTGCCAGCAGCCAAGATCCCGCCCCCCGGGGACAGCCCCAGCATTTT. This codes for CASSQDPAPRGQPQHF.

This clonotype occurred a few times. V is TRBV6-1 and J is TRBJ1-5, with D maybe TRBD1 (5 bases). CDR1 MNHNS and CDR2 SASEGT come from the germline V gene. Trimming pared 7 bases from V and 4 bases from J, leaving 14 bases between. This CDR3 has 14 residues. CDR3: CASTGPDGNQPQHF. Here the CDR3 DNA reads TGTGCCAGCACGGGGCCGGACGGTAATCAGCCCCAGCATTTT.

There are many counts of this clonotype. This chain joins TRBV6-1 and TRBJ1-1, with D possibly matching TRBD1 (5 bases). The CDR3 length is 14 residues. The V gene's germline CDR1 is MNHNS and CDR2 SASEGT. V lost 8 bases and J lost 6, with 19 bases in between. The CDR3 loop is CASGGTARIAEAFF. The CDR3 nucleotides read TGTGCCAGCGGAGGGACGGCTCGAATCGCTGAAGCTTTCTTT.

The rearrangement joins TRBV2 to TRBJ2-7, with a tentative D call TRBD2 (5 bases). The germline V and J ends were trimmed by 5 bases and 0 bases, with 14 bases remaining between them. The V gene's germline CDR1 is SNHLY and CDR2 FYNNEI. CDR3 length: 15 residues. The CDR3 nucleotides read TGTGCCAGCAGTTATAGCGTGCCTCTCTCCTACGAGCAGTACTTC. Translated, it gives CASSYSVPLSYEQYF.

This clonotype appeared many times. The gene calls are TRBV20-1 and TRBJ1-6, with 7 bases fitting TRBD1. In germline, CDR1 is DFQATT, CDR2 SNEGSKA (reference sequence). V lost 6 bases, J lost 5 bases, and 7 bases stayed unmatched. This CDR3 has 14 amino acids. This chain's CDR3 is CSAPTGANNSPLHF. The CDR3 nucleotides are TGCAGTGCGCCCACAGGGGCCAATAATTCACCCCTCCACTTT.

This clonotype was picked up one time. Given the absence of the conserved phenylalanine or tryptophan at the CDR3 end, a read error is likely. The V gene is TRBV20-1, the J gene TRBJ1-2; 7 bases are shared with TRBD1. V shed 5 bases and J 0 bases; nucleotides not matched to a gene: 6. The CDR3 extends over 14 amino acids. Germline V gene sequence: CDR1 DFQATT, CDR2 SNEGSKA (reference sequence). The CDR3 DNA is TGCAGTGCTCTAACAGGGGTCTCTAACTATGGCTACACCGTC. Amino acid sequence: CSALTGVSNYGYTV.

This clonotype was seen at least ten times. CDR3 in DNA: TGTGCCAGCAGCTCACGGGAAGCAGTAGGCTACACCTTC. It translates to CASSSREAVGYTF. The V call is TRBV11-2, the J call TRBJ1-2; D call uncertain. The V gene's germline CDR1 is SGHAT and CDR2 FQNNGV. V dropped 4 bases and J dropped 8 bases, with 14 bases sitting between them. This CDR3 has 13 residues.

This chain uses TRBV7-9 with TRBJ2-5, with D possibly called TRBD1 or TRBD2 (5 bases each). Trimming stripped 2 bases from V and 1 base from J, with 8 bases between. Germline assignment: CDR1 SEHNR and CDR2 FQNEAQ (reference sequence). This CDR3 comprises 14 residues. The CDR3 DNA follows: TGTGCCAGCAGCTTATCAGGGACCCAAGAGACCCAGTACTTC. The encoded protein is CASSLSGTQETQYF.

The V call is TRBV20-1, the J call TRBJ2-1; TRBD2 agrees at 10 bases. Trimming cost V 1 base and J 8 bases; bases outside gene matches: 8. The CDR3 has 15 residues. Germline V gene data show CDR1 as DFQATT and CDR2 as SNEGSKA (reference sequence). For the CDR3, the DNA is TGCAGTGCTAGAGCGCTACTAGCGGGATCCTATGAGCAGTTCTTC. Amino acid sequence: CSARALLAGSYEQFF.

To note about this clonotype: A much larger clone is a single base away; this may be a read error. The chain carries TRBV19 and TRBJ1-5, with TRBD1 matching over 8 bases. This CDR3 is built from 18 residues. The germline CDR1 and CDR2 sequences are LNHDA and SQIVND (reference sequence). The trim removed 6 bases at V and 0 bases at J, leaving 13 bases unmatched. CDR3 residues: CASRSLTGVFDSNQPQHF. The CDR3 region has the DNA TGTGCCAGTAGATCCTTGACAGGGGTGTTCGATAGCAATCAGCCCCAGCATTTT.

Many counts were recorded for this clonotype. The rearrangement uses TRBV30 and TRBJ2-2, with D maybe TRBD1 (6 bases). Germline lookup yields CDR1 GTSNPN and CDR2 SVGIG (reference sequence). CDR3 length equals 16 residues. V shed 4 bases and J shed 4 bases, with 19 bases lying between them. CDR3 sequence (DNA): TGTGCCTGGACGCCGGGACACTCCACCAGCACCGGGGAGCTGTTTTTT. Translating it yields CAWTPGHSTSTGELFF.

The sample holds many counts of this clonotype. The chain couples TRBV5-1 to TRBJ2-1, with D possibly matching TRBD2 (7 bases). The germline V and J ends were trimmed by 7 bases and 7 bases, with 21 bases remaining between them. Germline V gene lookup returns CDR1 SGHRS and CDR2 YFSETQ. CDR3 length: 15 amino acids. The CDR3 protein is CASLGGGLAGNEQFF. The CDR3, as DNA: TGCGCCAGCCTGGGGGGGGGGCTGGCTGGTAATGAGCAGTTCTTC. Using reference TRBV5-1 and TRBJ2-1 for the parts outside the CDR3, the full variable domain is KAGVTQTPRYLIKTRGQQVTLSCSPISGHRSVSWYQQTPGQGLQFLFEYFSETQRNKGNFPGRFSGRQFSNSRSEMNVSTLELGDSALYLCASLGGGLAGNEQFFGPGTRLTVL.

This clonotype was recorded at least ten times. The chain carries TRBV2 and TRBJ2-7; 10 positions match TRBD2. The CDR3 is 15 residues long. V shed 6 bases and J 6 bases; nucleotides not matched to a gene: 11. Looked up from germline, CDR1 is SNHLY and CDR2 is FYNNEI. CDR3 protein: CASSKTLAGAGEQYF. In nucleotides, the CDR3 is TGTGCCAGCAGCAAAACCCTAGCGGGAGCGGGCGAGCAGTACTTC.

This clonotype came up a few times. The rearrangement uses TRBV7-6 and TRBJ2-1; 7 bases are a match to TRBD1. Germline loops: CDR1 SGHVS, CDR2 FNYEAQ. The J segment lost 7 bases and the V segment lost 4 bases, leaving 13 bases of the junction unmatched. This CDR3 has 16 amino acids. CDR3 DNA: TGTGCCAGCAGCTCCGGTGAACAGGGGTTCGGTAATGAGCAGTTCTTC. Translated: CASSSGEQGFGNEQFF.

This clonotype has only a few counts. V and J are TRBV20-1 and TRBJ2-5; unclear D gene. Germline CDR1 reads DFQATT; CDR2 reads SNEGSKA (reference sequence). This CDR3 has 14 amino acids. The ends were cut back, 1 base at V and 7 bases at J, with 16 bases in the middle. The CDR3 protein is CSARVVLFSRTQYF. The CDR3 nucleotides are TGCAGTGCTAGAGTTGTTCTATTCTCTCGGACCCAGTACTTC.

This clonotype has ten or more counts. V gene TRBV27 combines with J gene TRBJ1-1, with D perhaps TRBD1 (5 bases). This CDR3 has 14 residues. V shed 0 bases and J shed 7 bases, with 12 bases lying between them. Germline assignment: CDR1 MNHEY and CDR2 SMNVEV (reference sequence). Here the CDR3 DNA reads TGTGCCAGCAGTTTATCTGGGTGGACAAATGAAGCTTTCTTT. Translating it yields CASSLSGWTNEAFF.

Turning to this clonotype: This could be a read error, since a much larger clone is one nucleotide away. This chain joins TRBV24-1 and TRBJ2-1, with TRBD2 identical over 10 bases. The V segment lost 10 bases and the J segment 7 bases; nucleotides outside the gene matches: 15. Germline V gene sequence: CDR1 KGHDR, CDR2 SFDVKD. The CDR3 consists of 16 residues. In nucleotides, the CDR3 is TGTGCCACGGGGACAGGCGGTCCAGCGGGAGGGAATGAGCAGTTCTTC. Amino acid sequence: CATGTGGPAGGNEQFF.

This clonotype has ten or more counts. This chain uses TRBV12-3 or TRBV12-4 with TRBJ1-2; tentatively, D is TRBD1 (5 bases). V was trimmed by 0 bases and J by 2 bases, leaving 16 bases between them. The CDR3 contains 17 residues. In DNA, the CDR3 is TGTGCCAGCAGTTTAGCAGGCGCCTCGAGGGGAAACTATGGCTACACCTTC. Protein sequence: CASSLAGASRGNYGYTF.

This clonotype was detected only a few times. This chain uses TRBV6-1 with TRBJ2-1, with TRBD2 matching over 9 bases. The V and J ends lost 6 bases and 11 bases, in that order; junction bases with no gene match: 14. The CDR3 extends over 15 amino acids. The V gene's germline CDR1 is MNHNS and CDR2 SASEGT. The CDR3 loop is CASRAGLAIPGQQFF. Written as DNA, the CDR3 is TGTGCCAGCAGGGCGGGACTAGCAATCCCGGGGCAGCAGTTCTTC.